This T cell receptor (beta chain) was recorded in a study of T cell responses to AZD1222 COVID-19 vaccine. General observations from the study: Donors, mostly white British, included more females; clonal diversity was possibly underestimated.

The CDR3 totals 13 residues. V dropped 5 bases and J dropped 7 bases, with 14 bases sitting between them. Germline CDR1 reads SGHTA; CDR2 reads FQGTGA. Clones were read by immunoSEQ multiplex PCR, and TCRdb kept only the in-frame ones, dropping some. The sample lists under 150,000 clones, just over 90% occurring once. Comments on this clone: As yet, its antigen is unknown.

The genes are TRBV7-3 and TRBJ1-2; tentative D call: TRBD1 (5 bases). The TCR originated in an adult in good health. The material sequenced was peripheral blood, taken on day 0 of MenACWY control vaccination. CDR3 DNA sequence: TGTGCCAGCAGCCGGGGGAGAGACAGTGGCTACACCTTC. It codes for CASSRGRDSGYTF.